The 27 T cell receptor beta chains in this list originate from one sample, sequenced in a study of post-analysis software for immune sequencing data (dated by TCRdb to 2013 to 2016). Beyond this particular receptor, the publication reports: Patients showed significantly higher frequencies than controls for five TRBV segments, among them TRBV5-6, TRBV5-1 and TRBV20-1.

No antigen has been assigned to these receptors. To prepare the library, PCR was applied. The listed sequencing device is Illumina HiSeq 2500. Unique molecular identifiers were incorporated into TCR beta cDNA libraries to reduce PCR and sequencing biases. In-frame beta chains were kept once TCRdb had trimmed the public reads at Q25 with fastp and called clones with MiXCR. Every distinct CDR3 protein forms one entry, paired with its most common genes and DNA. This sample has roughly 400,000 distinct CDR3 sequences in its table, and approximately 39% of those were observed once. The ten most abundant clones make up approximately 7.7% of the sample. The sample consisted of blood. The receptors were gathered from a girl aged 2-10 years with multiple sclerosis.

The gene calls are TRBV12-3 or TRBV12-4 and TRBJ2-5; D is undetermined. Judging by the DNA end, TRBJ2-7 fits better; the J call may be wrong. This CDR3 is 14 amino acids long. CDR3 amino acids: CASSFGRSGYEQYF. Written as DNA, the CDR3 is TGTGCCAGCAGTTTCGGCAGGTCGGGCTACGAGCAGTACTTC.

The CDR3 DNA is TGTGCCAGCAGCTCTCAGCCGGGGTGGGATGAGCAGTTCTTC. Residues: CASSSQPGWDEQFF. The genes are TRBV7-2 and TRBJ2-1, with D perhaps matching TRBD2 (5 bases). Trimming stripped 4 bases from V and 8 bases from J, with 15 bases between. This CDR3 is 14 amino acids long. Germline V lookup: CDR1 SGHTA, CDR2 FQGNSA.

With regard to this clonotype: It is likely a read error, because the conserved phenylalanine at the end of the CDR3 is missing. The J gene is TRBJ2-3, the V gene TRBV6-6; no firm D call. Germline-derived CDR1 and CDR2 are MNHNY and SVGAGI (reference sequence). The V end was cut by 2 bases, the J end by 4 bases, with 16 bases between. The CDR3 spans 16 residues. The CDR3 sequence: CASSYPSVGWADTQYS. CDR3 nucleotides: TGTGCCAGCAGTTACCCCAGCGTGGGGTGGGCAGATACGCAGTATTCT.

This chain connects TRBV10-3 to TRBJ2-7; 8 bases line up with TRBD1. Trimming cost V 3 bases and J 2 bases; bases outside gene matches: 3. The CDR3 extends over 14 amino acids. Germline V gene lookup returns CDR1 ENHRY and CDR2 SYGVKD. In nucleotides, the CDR3 is TGTGCCATCAGTGACGCGGACAGGGCCTACGAGCAGTACTTC. Encoded protein: CAISDADRAYEQYF.

This chain joins TRBV7-2 and TRBJ1-2; 7 bases are shared with TRBD1. From germline, CDR1 is SGHTA and CDR2 FQGNSA. V shed 5 bases, J shed 2 bases, and the junction held 8 bases outside the gene matches. This CDR3 has 15 amino acids. The CDR3 DNA sequence: TGTGCCAGCAGCCCGGTAGGGGACAGCAACTATGGCTACACCTTC. Amino acids: CASSPVGDSNYGYTF.

This clonotype was observed a few times. The chain uses TRBV6-9 and TRBJ2-5; a possible D gene is TRBD2 (5 bases). V lost 8 bases to trimming and J lost 1 base, with 23 bases between them. The CDR3 has 17 residues. The germline gives CDR1 MNHGY, CDR2 SVAAGI. The CDR3 nucleotides are TGTGCCAGCGCCCCATGCCTGCTTGGACTCCTCCAAGAGACCCAGTACTTC. Translating it yields CASAPCLLGLLQETQYF.

The chain couples TRBV7-3 to TRBJ2-7, with 8 bases matching TRBD1. This CDR3 spans 15 amino acids. Trimming took 5 bases from V and 3 from J; bases not matched to a gene: 9. Germline V gene data show CDR1 as SGHTA and CDR2 as FQGTGA. In DNA form, the CDR3 reads TGTGCCAGCAGCAAGACCGGGGACAGGAACTACGAGCAGTACTTC. Amino acid sequence: CASSKTGDRNYEQYF.

The genes are TRBV20-1 and TRBJ2-3, with 9 bases matching TRBD2. The CDR3 is made up of 12 amino acids. CDR1 is DFQATT, CDR2 SNEGSKA, per germline (reference sequence). Germline trimming cut 6 bases from V and 4 bases from J; bases unmatched to any gene: 2. The DNA for the CDR3 is TGCAGTGCGACTAGCGGTCCAGATACGCAGTATTTT. The encoded protein is CSATSGPDTQYF.

This clonotype was counted between two and nine times. The J gene is TRBJ2-2, the V gene TRBV12-3 or TRBV12-4; D is uncertain. The CDR3 totals 15 residues. The V end lost 0 bases, the J end lost 5 bases, and 10 bases lay between the germline ends. The CDR3 loop reads CASSLATVYTGELFF. The CDR3 DNA reads TGTGCCAGCAGTTTAGCGACCGTCTATACCGGGGAGCTGTTTTTT.

The V call is TRBV4-1, the J call TRBJ2-5; no reliable D call. The CDR3 extends over 16 amino acids. CDR1 and CDR2 (germline): MGHRA, YSYEKL. The ends were cut back, 0 bases at V and 5 bases at J, with 16 bases in the middle. The chain's CDR3 is CASSQDSSRSRETQYF. The CDR3 coding sequence is TGCGCCAGCAGCCAAGATTCATCCCGATCGAGGGAGACCCAGTACTTC.

This clonotype showed up just a few times. The rearrangement joins TRBV25-1 to TRBJ2-1, with 9 bases matching TRBD1. With 8 bases clipped from V and 8 bases from J, the junction kept 13 bases outside the gene matches. Looked up from germline, CDR1 is MGHDK and CDR2 is SYGVNS. The length of the CDR3 is 15 residues. The CDR3 sequence: CASQTGQGPWDEQFF. In nucleotides, the CDR3 is TGTGCCAGCCAAACGGGACAGGGCCCCTGGGATGAGCAGTTCTTC.

The chain recombines TRBV4-2 with TRBJ2-7; the D is unclear. CDR1 and CDR2 (germline): LGHNA, YNFKEQ. The V and J ends lost 1 base and 5 bases respectively, with 9 bases between them. The CDR3 is 13 residues long. This CDR3 reads CASSQGEDNEQYF. The CDR3 DNA sequence: TGTGCCAGCAGCCAAGGAGAGGATAACGAGCAGTACTTC.

This chain connects TRBV28 to TRBJ2-7; weak D call: TRBD1 (5 bases). Germline CDR1 is MDHEN and CDR2 is SYDVKM. V lost 5 bases and J 0 bases, leaving 14 bases between the germline ends. The CDR3 contains 15 residues. In DNA form, the CDR3 reads TGTGCCAGCAGTAGCCAGACAGCTAGCTCCTACGAGCAGTACTTC. Encoded protein: CASSSQTASSYEQYF. The variable domain in full, with the rest retrieved from reference TRBV28 and TRBJ2-7, is DVKVTQSSRYLVKRTGEKVFLECVQDMDHENMFWYRQDPGLGLRLIYFSYDVKMKEKGDIPEGYSVSREKKERFSLILESASTNQTSMYLCASSSQTASSYEQYFGPGTRLTVT.

The genes are TRBV7-3 and TRBJ2-3, with 8 bases identical to TRBD2. Germline V lookup: CDR1 SGHTA, CDR2 FQGTGA. The CDR3 has 15 residues. J was trimmed by 7 bases and V by 0 bases; bases with no gene match: 6. This chain's CDR3 is CASSLTGRGENTQYF. The CDR3 DNA sequence: TGTGCCAGCAGCTTAACGGGGCGGGGGGAGAATACGCAGTATTTT.

V and J are TRBV12-3 or TRBV12-4 and TRBJ1-4, with D uncertain. The CDR3 is 14 residues long. The germline V and J ends were trimmed by 5 bases and 5 bases, with 12 bases remaining between them. The CDR3 is CASSQDLGNEKLFF. In DNA, the CDR3 is TGTGCCAGCAGTCAGGACCTTGGGAATGAAAAACTGTTTTTT.

A single count supports this clonotype. This rearrangement joins TRBV29-1 to TRBJ2-7, with 8 bases that match TRBD2. V shed 3 bases and J 4 bases; nucleotides not matched to a gene: 11. Germline CDR1 and CDR2: SQVTM and ANQGSEA. The CDR3 spans 15 residues. The CDR3 region is CSVDRLAGLKYEQYF. CDR3 nucleotides: TGCAGCGTTGACCGCTTAGCGGGGTTAAAGTACGAGCAGTACTTC.

The CDR3: CASSLDREGSPLHF. The CDR3 DNA is TGCGCCAGCAGCTTGGACAGGGAGGGTTCACCCCTCCACTTT. This sequence joins TRBV5-1 and TRBJ1-6; possibly TRBD1 for D (6 bases). CDR1 and CDR2 from the germline V gene are SGHRS and YFSETQ. The V and J ends lost 0 bases and 9 bases respectively, with 10 bases between them. The CDR3 runs 14 residues.

In regard to this clonotype: An end of the junction differs from the germline gene, which may be a read error. This CDR3 is CASGLVRESDEQYF. In DNA, the CDR3 is TGTGCCAGCGGCTTAGTCAGGGAGTCCGACGAGCAGTACTTC. The chain has TRBV7-9 and TRBJ2-7, with D perhaps matching TRBD1 or TRBD2 (5 bases each). The CDR3 consists of 14 residues. CDR1 SEHNR and CDR2 FQNEAQ come from the germline V gene (reference sequence).

This clonotype was counted between two and nine times. The chain uses TRBV5-5 and TRBJ2-1, with D unclear. The CDR3 is made up of 11 amino acids. V was clipped by 2 bases and J by 10 bases, with 7 bases between them. Germline CDR1 and CDR2: SGHKS and YYEKEE (reference sequence). The DNA of the CDR3 is TGTGCCAGCAGCTTAAGCCAAGAGCAGTTCTTC. Translating gives CASSLSQEQFF.

The chain uses TRBV7-2 and TRBJ2-3; 7 bases agree with TRBD2. The CDR3 runs 17 residues. Germline trimming cut 5 bases from V and 0 bases from J; bases unmatched to any gene: 11. The germline V gene has CDR1 SGHTA and CDR2 FQGNSA. CDR3 in amino acids: CASSPYRGGTSTDTQYF. The CDR3 nucleotides read TGTGCCAGCAGCCCTTATCGGGGAGGGACTAGCACAGATACGCAGTATTTT.

There are a few counts of this clonotype. The chain links TRBV15 to TRBJ2-7; 7 bases are a match to TRBD1. V was clipped by 5 bases and J by 5 bases; unmatched bases: 12. The CDR3 extends over 15 amino acids. Germline values: CDR1 LNHNV, CDR2 YYDKDF (reference sequence). The CDR3 loop is CATSRFSTGNHEQYF. The CDR3 coding sequence is TGTGCCACCAGCCGTTTTTCGACAGGGAACCACGAGCAGTACTTC.

The gene calls are TRBV3-1 and TRBJ1-1, with D perhaps TRBD1 (6 bases). Trimming removed 4 bases at V and 8 bases at J, with 20 bases between. Germline-derived CDR1 and CDR2 are LGHDT and YNNKEL (reference sequence). The CDR3 has 15 residues. The CDR3 bases are TGTGCCAGCAGCCTTCCGGGGGGCACGTTCGCAGAAGCTTTCTTT. Protein sequence: CASSLPGGTFAEAFF.

This clonotype occurred once. The rearrangement uses TRBV9 and TRBJ2-2; the D gene is possibly TRBD1 (5 bases). The V end was cut by 3 bases, the J end by 1 base, with 13 bases between. The CDR3 has 16 amino acids. In germline, CDR1 is SGDLS, CDR2 YYNGEE. The CDR3 DNA follows: TGTGCCAGCAGCGCGATAGGGGCGGAGAACACCGGGGAGCTGTTTTTT. This sequence encodes CASSAIGAENTGELFF. Full variable domain (missing parts from reference TRBV9 and TRBJ2-2): DSGVTQTPKHLITATGQRVTLRCSPRSGDLSVYWYQQSLDQGLQFLIQYYNGEERAKGNILERFSAQQFPDLHSELNLSSLELGDSALYFCASSAIGAENTGELFFGEGSRLTVL.

The V call is TRBV5-4, the J call TRBJ2-3; 10 positions agree with TRBD2. Per germline, CDR1 SGHNT and CDR2 YYREEE (reference sequence). This CDR3 spans 15 amino acids. J was trimmed by 7 bases and V by 3 bases; bases with no gene match: 8. The CDR3 DNA follows: TGTGCCAGCAGCTCGCAAGCGGGAGGGGACTATACGCAGTATTTT. It is translated as CASSSQAGGDYTQYF.

This clonotype was counted a single time. The rearrangement links TRBV4-1 to TRBJ2-7; 8 nucleotides line up with TRBD2. CDR1 and CDR2 from the germline V gene are MGHRA and YSYEKL. The CDR3 contains 16 residues. J was trimmed by 3 bases and V by 4 bases; bases with no gene match: 11. This CDR3 reads CASSRDGAGANYEQYF. The DNA for the CDR3 is TGCGCCAGCAGCCGAGATGGAGCGGGGGCGAACTACGAGCAGTACTTC.

The CDR3 DNA reads as TGTGCCAGCAGTTCAACAGGGGGCTTTAGCGCCTACAATGAGCAGTTCTTC. Protein sequence: CASSSTGGFSAYNEQFF. The chain joins TRBV12-3 or TRBV12-4 to TRBJ2-1; 9 bases fit TRBD1. This CDR3 has 17 residues. The V gene end was trimmed by 4 bases and the J gene end by 2 bases; junction bases not matched to a gene: 9.

On this clonotype: One junction end disagrees with the germline gene, perhaps due to a read error. The rearrangement joins TRBV28 to TRBJ2-1, with TRBD1 identical over 7 bases. CDR3 size: 13 residues. Germline V gene sequence: CDR1 MDHEN, CDR2 SYDVKM. The CDR3 reads CVSSLRGLNEQFF. The DNA for the CDR3 is TGTGTCAGCAGTTTAAGGGGGCTGAATGAGCAGTTCTTC.